These T cell receptor beta chains were read from a single sample in a study of blood T cells in healthy people across ages. Via MiXCR, TCRdb re-called the 5' RACE reads, giving one row per CDR3 protein. This repertoire shows approximately 850,000 distinct CDR3 sequences, around 42% found once; its top ten account for roughly 19%. The sequenced sample was blood. All receptors come from a man aged 55 to 70 in good health. CDR3s include the opening cysteine and the closing phenylalanine or tryptophan. D genes are given only for firm matches. Size values are once, few and many counts, or a class for expanded clones, and some rows have none.

few,14,TRBJ2-1,TRBD2,TRBV20-1,CSARVRTSGTRQFF,TGCAGTGCTAGAGTTAGAACTAGCGGGACCCGACAGTTCTTC
few,12,TRBJ2-4,.,TRBV20-1,CSARPSSREQYF,TGCAGTGCGAGACCTTCAAGTCGTGAGCAGTACTTC
.,14,TRBJ2-7,.,TRBV27,CASSPRGLVGEQYF,TGTGCCAGCAGTCCTCGGGGCTTAGTCGGCGAGCAGTACTTC
.,14,TRBJ2-3,.,TRBV20-1,CSAKTSRGPDTQYF,TGCAGTGCTAAGACTAGCAGGGGGCCAGATACGCAGTATTTT
few,15,TRBJ2-1,TRBD2,TRBV29-1,CSVANRGGVSTEQFF,TGCAGCGTTGCAAATCGCGGGGGAGTCAGTACTGAGCAGTTCTTC
.,14,TRBJ2-1,TRBD2,TRBV5-1,CASRVAGAYNEQFF,TGCGCCAGCCGAGTAGCGGGGGCCTACAATGAGCAGTTCTTC
few,21,TRBJ2-1,TRBD2,TRBV15,CATSRDGGLAGVLSSYNEQFF,TGTGCCACCAGCAGAGATGGTGGACTAGCGGGGGTCTTAAGCTCCTACAATGAGCAGTTCTTC
.,17,TRBJ2-3,TRBD1,TRBV11-2,CASSHTLGTGHTDTQYF,TGTGCCAGCAGCCATACCCTCGGGACAGGGCACACAGATACGCAGTATTTT
.,13,TRBJ2-3,.,TRBV6-2/TRBV6-3,CASNPSASDTQYF,TGTGCCAGCAATCCTAGCGCGTCCGATACGCAGTATTTT
.,15,TRBJ1-5,.,TRBV14,CASSRQAYSNQPQHF,TGTGCCAGCAGCAGACAGGCGTATAGCAATCAGCCCCAGCATTTT
.,12,TRBJ1-5,.,TRBV20-1,CSAPSRGQPQHF,TGCAGTGCTCCGAGCCGGGGTCAGCCCCAGCATTTT
.,13,TRBJ1-4,.,TRBV4-3,CASSKNLNEKLFF,TGCGCCAGCAGCAAAAATCTAAATGAAAAACTGTTTTTT
.,16,TRBJ2-7,TRBD1,TRBV19,CASSRSRDSLSYEQYF,TGTGCCAGTAGTAGAAGCCGGGACAGCCTCTCCTACGAGCAGTACTTC
.,16,TRBJ2-7,TRBD2,TRBV20-1,CSASSPGTTSSYEQYF,TGCAGTGCAAGCTCTCCCGGGACTACCTCCTCCTACGAGCAGTACTTC
.,17,TRBJ1-2,.,TRBV20-1,CSTRVIGRGVVSNGYTF,TGCAGTACTAGAGTGATTGGGCGCGGAGTTGTGTCAAATGGCTACACCTTC
many,17,TRBJ2-5,TRBD2,TRBV4-1,CASSLYTGTSPTETQYF,TGCGCCAGCAGCCTTTACACCGGGACTAGCCCAACGGAGACCCAGTACTTC
once,15,TRBJ1-2,TRBD1,TRBV6-5,CASSYGGTAGDGYTF,TGTGCCAGCAGTTACGGTGGGACAGCGGGGGATGGCTACACCTTC
.,16,TRBJ2-5,.,TRBV27,CASSPRTALNLGEQYF,TGTGCCAGCAGTCCCCGGACAGCGCTAAACTTGGGTGAGCAGTACTTC
.,14,TRBJ2-3,.,TRBV6-4,CASRVTSSTDTQYF,TGTGCCAGCAGGGTAACATCTAGCACAGATACGCAGTATTTT
.,15,TRBJ1-6,.,TRBV20-1,CAGEPTRTQNSPLHF,TGCGCTGGTGAACCTACGCGAACCCAAAATTCACCCCTCCACTTT
.,15,TRBJ1-4,.,TRBV5-6,CASSSGGTGREKLFF,TGTGCCAGCAGCTCCGGGGGGACCGGCAGGGAAAAACTGTTTTTT
.,15,TRBJ1-1,.,TRBV7-2,CASSLVRIMNTEAFF,TGTGCCAGCAGCTTAGTTCGTATCATGAACACTGAAGCTTTCTTT
.,15,TRBJ2-1,.,TRBV10-3,CAISESGHTGNEQFF,TGTGCCATCAGTGAGTCAGGGCACACGGGCAATGAGCAGTTCTTC
few,17,TRBJ2-3,TRBD2,TRBV4-3,CASSQDSGGRSTDTQYF,TGCGCCAGCAGCCAAGACAGCGGGGGGCGGTCAACAGATACGCAGTATTTT
.,15,TRBJ2-1,TRBD1,TRBV5-6,CASTRTGANYNEQFF,TGTGCCAGCACCCGTACAGGGGCGAACTACAATGAGCAGTTCTTC
few,14,TRBJ2-7,.,TRBV6-2/TRBV6-3,CASSYSSGVGEQYF,TGTGCCAGCAGTTACTCCAGCGGCGTCGGGGAGCAGTACTTC
few,16,TRBJ2-1,.,TRBV7-2,CASSLAAASHYNEQFF,TGTGCCAGCAGCTTAGCCGCGGCTAGCCACTACAATGAGCAGTTCTTC
.,17,TRBJ2-3,TRBD2,TRBV4-3,CASSQDKLAGATDTQYF,TGCGCCAGCAGCCAAGATAAACTAGCGGGGGCCACAGATACGCAGTATTTT
few,12,TRBJ1-2,.,TRBV29-1,CSVDPGADGYTF,TGCAGCGTTGATCCAGGGGCTGATGGCTACACCTTC
.,15,TRBJ2-7,.,TRBV4-1,CASSQERQSSYEQYF,TGCGCCAGCAGCCAAGAGAGACAGAGCTCCTACGAGCAGTACTTC
.,13,TRBJ2-5,.,TRBV20-1,CSARGRDQGTQYF,TGCAGTGCTAGAGGACGGGACCAAGGGACCCAGTACTTC
few,14,TRBJ1-1,TRBD1,TRBV12-3/TRBV12-4,CASSPDRPNTEAFF,TGTGCCAGCAGCCCGGACAGGCCGAACACTGAAGCTTTCTTT
.,15,TRBJ2-7,TRBD2,TRBV6-1,CACTPGRGDPYEQYF,TGTGCGTGTACACCTGGACGGGGGGACCCCTACGAGCAGTACTTC
few,14,TRBJ2-7,.,TRBV27,CASSSNREIGEQYF,TGTGCCAGCAGTTCAAACAGGGAAATAGGGGAGCAGTACTTC
once,11,TRBJ2-7,.,TRBV20-1,CSGPYYNEQYF,TGCAGTGGGCCCTACTACAATGAGCAGTACTTC
.,16,TRBJ2-3,TRBD1,TRBV2,CASSEVSRGTTDTQYF,TGTGCCAGCAGTGAAGTGAGCAGGGGGACCACAGATACGCAGTATTTT
.,14,TRBJ2-1,.,TRBV29-1,CSGVGGDSYNEQFF,TGCAGCGGGGTGGGGGGAGACTCCTACAATGAGCAGTTCTTC
once,13,TRBJ2-4,.,TRBV30,CASGTLQPREQYF,TGTGCCTCTGGGACACTCCAACCCCGGGAGCAGTACTTC